This T cell receptor (beta chain) comes out of a study of blood T cells in healthy people across ages. A second PCR, run for roughly 7 to 12 cycles, used a sample-barcoded 5' primer plus a J-beta primer mix. Each cDNA molecule carried a tag from a template-switch adaptor that contained 12 random nucleotides. MiXCR, run by TCRdb on the 5' RACE reads, gives a single entry per CDR3 protein. In the table there are about 780,000 distinct CDR3 sequences, about 42% of which are singletons. Whole-study results and caveats: Diversity estimates drawn from one million T cells were deemed underestimates.

This CDR3 is 16 amino acids long. Germline V gene sequence: CDR1 LGHNA, CDR2 YNFKEQ. The V and J ends lost 1 base and 7 bases, in that order; junction bases with no gene match: 13. Researchers collected ten milliliters of peripheral blood from every single donor. This clonotype was seen a handful of times. What it recognizes is unknown. The chain has TRBV4-2 and TRBJ2-7; 7 positions agree with TRBD2. The clonotype originates from a man of 80 years or more in good health. Sequencing was carried out using blood. This chain's CDR3 is CASSQVLRTSGNEQYF. The DNA for the CDR3 is TGTGCCAGCAGCCAAGTCTTGAGGACTAGTGGCAATGAGCAGTACTTC.